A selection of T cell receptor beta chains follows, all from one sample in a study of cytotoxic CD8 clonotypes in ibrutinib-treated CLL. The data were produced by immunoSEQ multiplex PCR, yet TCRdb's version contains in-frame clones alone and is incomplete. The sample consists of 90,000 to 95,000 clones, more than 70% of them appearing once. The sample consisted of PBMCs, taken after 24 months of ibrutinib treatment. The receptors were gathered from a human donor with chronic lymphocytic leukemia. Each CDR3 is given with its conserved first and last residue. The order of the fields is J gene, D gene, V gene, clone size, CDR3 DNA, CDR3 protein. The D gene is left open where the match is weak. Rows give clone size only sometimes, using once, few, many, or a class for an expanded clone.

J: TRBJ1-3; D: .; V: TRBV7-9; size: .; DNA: TGTGCCAGCAGCTCTACACTAACTCGCGCTGGAAACACCATATATTTT; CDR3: CASSSTLTRAGNTIYF
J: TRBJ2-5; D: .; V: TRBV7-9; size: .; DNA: TGTGCCAGCAGCCTCCAAGAGACCCAGTACTTC; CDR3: CASSLQETQYF
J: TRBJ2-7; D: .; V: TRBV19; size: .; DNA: TGTGCCAGTAGTATATCTGGGGGGTCGGGCGAGCAGTACTTC; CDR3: CASSISGGSGEQYF
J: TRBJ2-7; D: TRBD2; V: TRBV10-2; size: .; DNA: TGCGCCAGCAGTGAGTCGGGACTAGCGGGATACGAGCAGTACTTC; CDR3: CASSESGLAGYEQYF
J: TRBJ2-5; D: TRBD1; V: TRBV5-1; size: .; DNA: TGCGCCAGCAGCAATGGACAGGGGCTGATCCAAGAGACCCAGTACTTC; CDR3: CASSNGQGLIQETQYF
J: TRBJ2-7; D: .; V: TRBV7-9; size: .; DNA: TGTGCCAGCAGCCTGACTTACGAGCAGTACTTC; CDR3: CASSLTYEQYF
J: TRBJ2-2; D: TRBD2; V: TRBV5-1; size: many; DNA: TGCGCCAGCACGCCGGAGGCGGGAGTCAGCGGGGAGCTGTTTTTT; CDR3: CASTPEAGVSGELFF
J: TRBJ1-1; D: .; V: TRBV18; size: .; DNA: TGTGCCAGCTCACCCCGCGGGGGAGGGGATATGAACACTGAAGCTTTCTTT; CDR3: CASSPRGGGDMNTEAFF
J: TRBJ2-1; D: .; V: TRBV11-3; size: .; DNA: TGTGCCAGCAGCTTGAGCGGAACCTACAATGAGCAGTTCTTC; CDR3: CASSLSGTYNEQFF
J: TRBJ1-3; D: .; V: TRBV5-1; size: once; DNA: TGCGCCAGCAGCTTGGAGGGTACTGGAAACACCATATATTTT; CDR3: CASSLEGTGNTIYF
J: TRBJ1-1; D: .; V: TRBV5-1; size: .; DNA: TGCGCCAGCAGCTTGGTGGGGGGATTTGAAGCTTTCTTT; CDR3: CASSLVGGFEAFF
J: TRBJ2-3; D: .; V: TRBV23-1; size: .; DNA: TGCGCCAGCAGTCAATCGGGGCCTCCGCGGAGCAGCCACACAGATACGCAGTATTTT; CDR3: CASSQSGPPRSSHTDTQYF
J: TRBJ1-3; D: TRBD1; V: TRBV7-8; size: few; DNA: TGTGCCAGCAGCCCCGTGACAGGGGCCTCTGGAAACACCATATATTTT; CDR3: CASSPVTGASGNTIYF
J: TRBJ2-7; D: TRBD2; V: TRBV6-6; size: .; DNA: TGTGCCAGCATCGGGACTAGCGGGAGCCACGAGCAGTACTTC; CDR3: CASIGTSGSHEQYF
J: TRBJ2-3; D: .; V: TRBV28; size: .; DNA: TGTGCCAGCAGTTTCCCCTTCACAGATACGCAGTATTTT; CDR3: CASSFPFTDTQYF
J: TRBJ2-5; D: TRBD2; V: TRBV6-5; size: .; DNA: TGTGCCAGCAGTTACCAGCGGGGGGGTGAGACCCAGTACTTC; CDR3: CASSYQRGGETQYF
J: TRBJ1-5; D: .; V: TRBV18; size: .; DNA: TGTGCCAGCTCACCAGACAGAAATCAGCCCCAGCATTTT; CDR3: CASSPDRNQPQHF
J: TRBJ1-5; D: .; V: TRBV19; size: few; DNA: TGTGCCAGTAGTATGGGCGATCAGCCCCAGCATTTT; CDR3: CASSMGDQPQHF
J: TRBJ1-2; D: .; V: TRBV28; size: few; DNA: TGTGCCAGCACCGAAGGGGGGATTAATGGCTACACCTTC; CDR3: CASTEGGINGYTF
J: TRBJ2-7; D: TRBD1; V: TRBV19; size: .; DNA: TGTGCCAGTAGTATTGGACAGGGTCGGTTCTACGAGCAGTACTTC; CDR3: CASSIGQGRFYEQYF
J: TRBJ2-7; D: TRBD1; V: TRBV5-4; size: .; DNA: TGTGCCAGCAGCCCCCGCCGGGACAGGGGGCCCTACGAGCAGTACTTC; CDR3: CASSPRRDRGPYEQYF
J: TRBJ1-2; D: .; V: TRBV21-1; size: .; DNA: TGTGCCAGCACCAGTCGCGGAGGGGAGGACTATGGCTACACCTTC; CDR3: CASTSRGGEDYGYTF
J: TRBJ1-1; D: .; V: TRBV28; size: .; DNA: TGTGCCAGCAGTTTGGACGAAGGGGACACTGAAGCTTTCTTT; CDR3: CASSLDEGDTEAFF
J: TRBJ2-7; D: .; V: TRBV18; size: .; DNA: TGTGCCAGCTCACCAACCACGAGCTCCTACGAGCAGTACTTC; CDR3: CASSPTTSSYEQYF
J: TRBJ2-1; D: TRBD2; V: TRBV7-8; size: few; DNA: TGTGCCAGCAGCTTAGAGGCCGGGAGGTTCTTTGGTGAGCAGTTCTTC; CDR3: CASSLEAGRFFGEQFF
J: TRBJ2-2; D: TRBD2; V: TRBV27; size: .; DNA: TGTGCCAGCAGTTCCTGGGCTAGCGGGACCGGGGAGCTGTTTTTT; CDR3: CASSSWASGTGELFF
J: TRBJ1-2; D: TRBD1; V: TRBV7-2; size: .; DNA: TGTGCCAGCAGCCCACACAGGGGGCACAACTATGGCTACACCTTC; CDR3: CASSPHRGHNYGYTF
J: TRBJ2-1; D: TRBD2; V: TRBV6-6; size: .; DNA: TGTGCCAGCGTTCTCGGCGGGAGCTCCAATGAGCAGTTCTTC; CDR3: CASVLGGSSNEQFF
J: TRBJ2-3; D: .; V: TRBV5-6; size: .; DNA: TGTGCCAGCAGCCCTCGGGTGGGTAGGGGAGATACGCAGTATTTT; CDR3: CASSPRVGRGDTQYF
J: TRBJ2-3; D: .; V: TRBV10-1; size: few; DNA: TGCGCCAGCGGAACCGGGAATACGCAGTATTTT; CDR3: CASGTGNTQYF
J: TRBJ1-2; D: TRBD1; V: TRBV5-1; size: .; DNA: TGCGCCAGCAGCCAGGGGGCAGCTAACTATGGCTACACCTTC; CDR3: CASSQGAANYGYTF
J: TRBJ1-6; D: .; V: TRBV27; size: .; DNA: TGTGCCAGCAGTTTGACAGGTGCGGATTCACCCCTCCACTTT; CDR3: CASSLTGADSPLHF
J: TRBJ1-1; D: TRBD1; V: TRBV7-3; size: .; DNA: TGTGCCAGCAGCCGTACAGGGGGCAAGACTGAAGCTTTCTTT; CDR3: CASSRTGGKTEAFF
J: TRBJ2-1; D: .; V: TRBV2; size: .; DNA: TGTGCCAGCAGTGACCCCGCTGACGAGACTAGTAAGAGTGGTAATGAGCAGTTCTTC; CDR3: CASSDPADETSKSGNEQFF
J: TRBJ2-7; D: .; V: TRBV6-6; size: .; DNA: TGTGCCAGCAGTTCCCGGGACAAGTCCTACGAGCAGTACTTC; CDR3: CASSSRDKSYEQYF
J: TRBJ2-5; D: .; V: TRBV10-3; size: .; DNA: TGTGCCATCAGTGAGGGACCGAATGCAGCCCAGTACTTC; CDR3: CAISEGPNAAQYF
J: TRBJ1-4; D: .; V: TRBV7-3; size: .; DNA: TGTGCCAGCAGCTTAAACCCTCCTGGGATAGGGGAAAAACTGTTTTTT; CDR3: CASSLNPPGIGEKLFF
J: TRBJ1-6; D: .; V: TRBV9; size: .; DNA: TGTGCCAGCAGCACCGCACAGGTATCTAATTCACCCCTCCACTTT; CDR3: CASSTAQVSNSPLHF
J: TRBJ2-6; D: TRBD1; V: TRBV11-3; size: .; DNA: TGTGCCAGCAGCCTGGGACAGGGGAATACTGGGGCCAACGTCCTGACTTTC; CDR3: CASSLGQGNTGANVLTF
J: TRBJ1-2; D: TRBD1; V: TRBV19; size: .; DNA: TGTGCCAGTAGGCCGGGACAGGGACCCTATGGCTACACCTTC; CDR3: CASRPGQGPYGYTF
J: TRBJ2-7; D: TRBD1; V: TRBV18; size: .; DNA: TGTGCCAGCTCACGGGACAGAGCTAGCTCCTACGAGCAGTACTTC; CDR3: CASSRDRASSYEQYF
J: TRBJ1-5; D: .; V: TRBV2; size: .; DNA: TGTGCCAGCACCCAGGGGTTCGGCCAGCCCCAGCATTTT; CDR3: CASTQGFGQPQHF
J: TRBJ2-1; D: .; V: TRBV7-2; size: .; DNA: TGTGCCAGCAGCTTAAACCAGGGAGACAATGAGCAGTTCTTC; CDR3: CASSLNQGDNEQFF
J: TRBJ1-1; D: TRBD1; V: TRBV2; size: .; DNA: TGTGCCAGCACCCCGACAGGGGGCAACACTGAAGCTTTCTTT; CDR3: CASTPTGGNTEAFF
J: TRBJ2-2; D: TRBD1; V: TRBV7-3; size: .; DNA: TGTGCCAGCAGCTTAAGGGACAGGGCCACCGGGGAGCTGTTTTTT; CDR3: CASSLRDRATGELFF
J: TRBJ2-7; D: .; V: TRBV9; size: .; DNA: TGTGCCAGCAACGGGGGAGGCTACGAGCAGTACTTC; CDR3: CASNGGGYEQYF
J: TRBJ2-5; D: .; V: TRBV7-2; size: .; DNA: TGTGCCAGCAGCTTGGGCAGGGGCTATGAGACCCAGTACTTC; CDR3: CASSLGRGYETQYF
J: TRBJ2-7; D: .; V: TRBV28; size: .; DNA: TGTGCCAGCAGCCCACAGCGGAGGGCCGAGCAGTACTTC; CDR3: CASSPQRRAEQYF